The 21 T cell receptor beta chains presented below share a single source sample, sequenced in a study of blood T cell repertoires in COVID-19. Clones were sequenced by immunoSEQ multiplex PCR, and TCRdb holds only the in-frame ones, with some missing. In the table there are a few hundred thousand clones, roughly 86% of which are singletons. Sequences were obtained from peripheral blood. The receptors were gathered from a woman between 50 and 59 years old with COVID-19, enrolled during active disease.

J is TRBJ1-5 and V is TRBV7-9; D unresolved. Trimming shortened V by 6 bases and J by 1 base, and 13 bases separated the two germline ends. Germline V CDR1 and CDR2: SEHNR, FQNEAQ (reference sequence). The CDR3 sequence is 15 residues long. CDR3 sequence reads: CASSSSGISNQPQHF. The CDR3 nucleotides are TGTGCCAGCAGTTCTTCAGGAATCAGCAATCAGCCCCAGCATTTT.

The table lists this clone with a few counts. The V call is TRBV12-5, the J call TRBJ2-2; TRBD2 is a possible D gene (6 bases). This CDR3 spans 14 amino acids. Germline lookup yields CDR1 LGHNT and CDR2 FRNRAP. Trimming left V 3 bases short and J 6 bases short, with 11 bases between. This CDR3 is CASGLIPGAGELFF. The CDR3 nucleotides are TGTGCTAGTGGTTTAATCCCGGGGGCCGGGGAGCTGTTTTTT.

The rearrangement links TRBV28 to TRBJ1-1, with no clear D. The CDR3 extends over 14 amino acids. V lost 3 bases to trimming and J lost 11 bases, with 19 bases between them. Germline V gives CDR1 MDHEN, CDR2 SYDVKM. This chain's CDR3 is CASSFGPGAVPAFF. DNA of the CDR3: TGTGCCAGCAGTTTCGGGCCGGGAGCGGTCCCGGCTTTCTTT. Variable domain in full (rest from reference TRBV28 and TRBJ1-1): DVKVTQSSRYLVKRTGEKVFLECVQDMDHENMFWYRQDPGLGLRLIYFSYDVKMKEKGDIPEGYSVSREKKERFSLILESASTNQTSMYLCASSFGPGAVPAFFGQGTRLTVV.

As DNA, the CDR3 is TGTGCCAGCAGCCGAGTTCAGGGCGCCTATGGCTACACCTTC. Translated, it gives CASSRVQGAYGYTF. This chain joins TRBV11-3 and TRBJ1-2, with a weak D call TRBD1 (5 bases). Germline CDR1 and CDR2: SGHNT and YENEEA. The ends were cut back, 5 bases at V and 4 bases at J, with 14 bases in the middle. The CDR3 runs to 14 residues. Complete variable domain (other parts from reference TRBV11-3 and TRBJ1-2): EAGVVQSPRYKIIEKKQPVAFWCNPISGHNTLYWYLQNLGQGPELLIRYENEEAVDDSQLPKDRFSAERLKGVDSTLKIQPAELGDSAVYLCASSRVQGAYGYTFGSGTRLTVV.

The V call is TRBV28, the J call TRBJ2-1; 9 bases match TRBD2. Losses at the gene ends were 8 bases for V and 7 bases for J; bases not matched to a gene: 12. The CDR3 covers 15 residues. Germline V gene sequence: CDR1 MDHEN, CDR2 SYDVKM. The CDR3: CASGNSGGYSNEQFF. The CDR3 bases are TGTGCCAGCGGTAATAGCGGGGGCTACTCTAATGAGCAGTTCTTC. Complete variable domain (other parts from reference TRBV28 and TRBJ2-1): DVKVTQSSRYLVKRTGEKVFLECVQDMDHENMFWYRQDPGLGLRLIYFSYDVKMKEKGDIPEGYSVSREKKERFSLILESASTNQTSMYLCASGNSGGYSNEQFFGPGTRLTVL.

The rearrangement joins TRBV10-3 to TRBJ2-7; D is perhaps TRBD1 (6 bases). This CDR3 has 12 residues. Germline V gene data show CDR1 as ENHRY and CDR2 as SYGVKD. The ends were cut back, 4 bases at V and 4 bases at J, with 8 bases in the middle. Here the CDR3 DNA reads TGTGCCATCAGTGTGCAGGGGTACGAGCAGTACTTC. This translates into CAISVQGYEQYF.

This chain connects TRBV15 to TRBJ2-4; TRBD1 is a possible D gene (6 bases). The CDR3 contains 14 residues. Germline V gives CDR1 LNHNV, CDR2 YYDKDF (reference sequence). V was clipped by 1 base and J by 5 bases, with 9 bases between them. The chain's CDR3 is CATSRGGQENIQYF. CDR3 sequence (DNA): TGTGCCACCAGCAGAGGGGGGCAGGAAAACATTCAGTACTTC.

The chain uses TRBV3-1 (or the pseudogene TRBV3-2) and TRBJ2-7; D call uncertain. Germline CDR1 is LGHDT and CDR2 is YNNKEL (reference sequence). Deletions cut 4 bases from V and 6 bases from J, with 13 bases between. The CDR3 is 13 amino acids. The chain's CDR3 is CASSLSPVSEQYF. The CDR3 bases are TGTGCCAGCAGCCTAAGCCCCGTGAGCGAGCAGTACTTC.

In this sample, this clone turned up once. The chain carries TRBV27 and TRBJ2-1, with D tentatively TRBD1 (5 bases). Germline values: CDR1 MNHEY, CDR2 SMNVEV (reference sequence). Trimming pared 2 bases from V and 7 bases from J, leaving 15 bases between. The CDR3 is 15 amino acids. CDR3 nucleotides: TGTGCCAGCAGTTTAAATTACCAGGGTTGGAATGAGCAGTTCTTC. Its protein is CASSLNYQGWNEQFF.

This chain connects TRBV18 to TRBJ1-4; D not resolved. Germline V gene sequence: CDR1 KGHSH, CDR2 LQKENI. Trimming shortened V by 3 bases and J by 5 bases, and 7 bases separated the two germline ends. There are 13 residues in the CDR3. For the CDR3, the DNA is TGTGCCAGCTCACCTACGGGAAATGAAAAACTGTTTTTT. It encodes CASSPTGNEKLFF.

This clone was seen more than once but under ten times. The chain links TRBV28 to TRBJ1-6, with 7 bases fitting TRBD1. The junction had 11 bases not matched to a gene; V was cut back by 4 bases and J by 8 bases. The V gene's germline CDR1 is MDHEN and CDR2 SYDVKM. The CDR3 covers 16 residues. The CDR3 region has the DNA TGTGCCAGCAGTTCACGACAGGGAGGTTTCCATTCACCCCTCCACTTT. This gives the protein CASSSRQGGFHSPLHF.

CDR3: CASSRVSHEQYF. The CDR3 DNA is TGTGCCAGCAGTCGGGTAAGCCACGAGCAGTACTTC. The V and J genes are TRBV12-3 or TRBV12-4 and TRBJ2-7; D remains ambiguous. V was cut by 5 bases and J by 5 bases, with 10 bases left in between. The CDR3 extends over 12 amino acids.

The DNA of the CDR3 is TGTGCCAGCAGCACCGGGCAGGGTTCCTACGAGCAGTACTTC. Translating gives CASSTGQGSYEQYF. The rearrangement joins TRBV9 to TRBJ2-7; maybe TRBD1 (5 bases). The CDR3 has 14 amino acids. The V end lost 4 bases, the J end lost 1 base, and 12 bases lay between the germline ends. Germline-derived CDR1 and CDR2 are SGDLS and YYNGEE. The full variable domain, with the rest looked up from reference TRBV9 and TRBJ2-7, is DSGVTQTPKHLITATGQRVTLRCSPRSGDLSVYWYQQSLDQGLQFLIQYYNGEERAKGNILERFSAQQFPDLHSELNLSSLELGDSALYFCASSTGQGSYEQYFGPGTRLTVT.

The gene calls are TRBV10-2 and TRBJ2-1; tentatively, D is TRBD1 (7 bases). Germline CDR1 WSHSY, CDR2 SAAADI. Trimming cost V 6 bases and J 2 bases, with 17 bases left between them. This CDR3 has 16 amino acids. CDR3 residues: CASRKGRDSTYNEQFF. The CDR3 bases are TGCGCCAGCAGGAAAGGGCGGGACAGCACCTACAATGAGCAGTTCTTC.

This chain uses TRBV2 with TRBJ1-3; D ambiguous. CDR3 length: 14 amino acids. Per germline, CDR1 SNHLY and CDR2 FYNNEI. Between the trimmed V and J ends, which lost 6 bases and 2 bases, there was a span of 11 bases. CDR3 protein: CASRPGGTGNTIYF. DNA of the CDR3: TGTGCCAGCAGGCCGGGTGGAACTGGAAACACCATATATTTT.

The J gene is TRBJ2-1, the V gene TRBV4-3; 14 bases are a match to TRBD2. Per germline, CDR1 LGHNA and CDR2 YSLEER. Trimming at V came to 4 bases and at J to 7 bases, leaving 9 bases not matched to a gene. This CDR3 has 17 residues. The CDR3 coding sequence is TGCGCCAGCAGCCCCCGACTAGCGGGGGGGCTGAGGAATGAGCAGTTCTTC. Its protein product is CASSPRLAGGLRNEQFF.

DNA of the CDR3: TGTGCCAGCAGTTTCCAACAGCCCCAGCATTTT. Translated, it gives CASSFQQPQHF. The V gene is TRBV28, the J gene TRBJ1-5, with D unclear. Per the germline V gene, CDR1 is MDHEN and CDR2 is SYDVKM. The CDR3 loop spans 11 amino acids. V gave up 3 bases and J gave up 7 bases, with 4 bases separating them. The whole variable domain, remainder taken from reference TRBV28 and TRBJ1-5, is DVKVTQSSRYLVKRTGEKVFLECVQDMDHENMFWYRQDPGLGLRLIYFSYDVKMKEKGDIPEGYSVSREKKERFSLILESASTNQTSMYLCASSFQQPQHFGDGTRLSIL.

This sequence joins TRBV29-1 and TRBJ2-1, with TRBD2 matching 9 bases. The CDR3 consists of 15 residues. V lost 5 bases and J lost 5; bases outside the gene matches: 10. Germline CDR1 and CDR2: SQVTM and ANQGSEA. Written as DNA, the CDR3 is TGCAGCGTTAGAGGTGCCCCTAGCGGGGACAATGAGCAGTTCTTC. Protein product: CSVRGAPSGDNEQFF.

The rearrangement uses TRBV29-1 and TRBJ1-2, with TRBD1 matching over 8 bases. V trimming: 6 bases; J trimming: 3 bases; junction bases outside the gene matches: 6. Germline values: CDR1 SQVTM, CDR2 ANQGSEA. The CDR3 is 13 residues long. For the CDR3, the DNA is TGCAGCGTCGATGACAGGGGAGACTATGGCTACACCTTC. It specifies CSVDDRGDYGYTF.

DNA of the CDR3: TGTGCCATCAGGGGACCGGGACGGGGGCAAGAGACCCAGTACTTC. The encoded protein is CAIRGPGRGQETQYF. The chain couples TRBV10-3 to TRBJ2-5; possible D gene TRBD2, 6 bases. V was cut by 6 bases and J by 2 bases, with 16 bases left in between. The germline V gene has CDR1 ENHRY and CDR2 SYGVKD. The CDR3 has 15 amino acids.

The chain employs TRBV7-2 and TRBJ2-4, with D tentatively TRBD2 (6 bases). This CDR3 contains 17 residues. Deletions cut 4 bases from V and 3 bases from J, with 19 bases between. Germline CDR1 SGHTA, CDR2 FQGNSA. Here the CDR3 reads CASSWPGLRVGKNIQYF. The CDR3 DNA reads TGTGCCAGCAGCTGGCCGGGACTCCGCGTGGGCAAAAACATTCAGTACTTC.